Each of the 3 T cell receptor beta chains below was sequenced from the same sample in a study of T-cell reconstitution after alpha-beta-depleted transplantation in children. The TCRbeta library incorporated unique molecular identifiers. TCRdb reprocessed the PCR reads via MiXCR and lists one record per CDR3 protein. The sample yields roughly 280,000 distinct CDR3 sequences, 11% seen once. The sequences come from peripheral blood, collected 180 days after TCRalphabeta/CD19-depleted stem cell transplant. The receptors stem from a male patient aged 2 to 9 who had a stem cell transplant for chronic granulomatous disease, so the T cells may come from the graft donor.

The sample holds many counts of this clonotype. The J gene is TRBJ2-7, the V gene TRBV12-3 or TRBV12-4; TRBD2 is a possible D gene (5 bases). This CDR3 comprises 15 residues. The V gene lost 6 bases and the J gene lost 4 bases, with 19 bases spanning the gap. The CDR3 is CASRSTGSPGYEQYF. The CDR3 DNA follows: TGTGCCAGCAGATCCACCGGGTCCCCGGGGTACGAGCAGTACTTC.

The table lists this clonotype with many counts. The rearrangement uses TRBV12-3 or TRBV12-4 and TRBJ1-4; 10 nucleotides align to TRBD1. The CDR3 has 14 amino acids. Trimming cost V 8 bases and J 11 bases; bases outside gene matches: 11. The CDR3 loop reads CASGLTDRGGKLFF. The CDR3 DNA is TGTGCCAGCGGACTAACGGACAGGGGGGGTAAACTGTTTTTT.

This clonotype was found a few times. The chain uses TRBV6-1 and TRBJ1-5, with D maybe TRBD1 (5 bases). This CDR3 spans 13 amino acids. The V end lost 7 bases, the J end lost 5 bases, and 12 bases lay between the germline ends. Germline V CDR1 and CDR2: MNHNS, SASEGT. Here the CDR3 reads CASMYRMDQPQHF. The CDR3 DNA reads TGTGCCAGCATGTACAGGATGGATCAGCCCCAGCATTTT.